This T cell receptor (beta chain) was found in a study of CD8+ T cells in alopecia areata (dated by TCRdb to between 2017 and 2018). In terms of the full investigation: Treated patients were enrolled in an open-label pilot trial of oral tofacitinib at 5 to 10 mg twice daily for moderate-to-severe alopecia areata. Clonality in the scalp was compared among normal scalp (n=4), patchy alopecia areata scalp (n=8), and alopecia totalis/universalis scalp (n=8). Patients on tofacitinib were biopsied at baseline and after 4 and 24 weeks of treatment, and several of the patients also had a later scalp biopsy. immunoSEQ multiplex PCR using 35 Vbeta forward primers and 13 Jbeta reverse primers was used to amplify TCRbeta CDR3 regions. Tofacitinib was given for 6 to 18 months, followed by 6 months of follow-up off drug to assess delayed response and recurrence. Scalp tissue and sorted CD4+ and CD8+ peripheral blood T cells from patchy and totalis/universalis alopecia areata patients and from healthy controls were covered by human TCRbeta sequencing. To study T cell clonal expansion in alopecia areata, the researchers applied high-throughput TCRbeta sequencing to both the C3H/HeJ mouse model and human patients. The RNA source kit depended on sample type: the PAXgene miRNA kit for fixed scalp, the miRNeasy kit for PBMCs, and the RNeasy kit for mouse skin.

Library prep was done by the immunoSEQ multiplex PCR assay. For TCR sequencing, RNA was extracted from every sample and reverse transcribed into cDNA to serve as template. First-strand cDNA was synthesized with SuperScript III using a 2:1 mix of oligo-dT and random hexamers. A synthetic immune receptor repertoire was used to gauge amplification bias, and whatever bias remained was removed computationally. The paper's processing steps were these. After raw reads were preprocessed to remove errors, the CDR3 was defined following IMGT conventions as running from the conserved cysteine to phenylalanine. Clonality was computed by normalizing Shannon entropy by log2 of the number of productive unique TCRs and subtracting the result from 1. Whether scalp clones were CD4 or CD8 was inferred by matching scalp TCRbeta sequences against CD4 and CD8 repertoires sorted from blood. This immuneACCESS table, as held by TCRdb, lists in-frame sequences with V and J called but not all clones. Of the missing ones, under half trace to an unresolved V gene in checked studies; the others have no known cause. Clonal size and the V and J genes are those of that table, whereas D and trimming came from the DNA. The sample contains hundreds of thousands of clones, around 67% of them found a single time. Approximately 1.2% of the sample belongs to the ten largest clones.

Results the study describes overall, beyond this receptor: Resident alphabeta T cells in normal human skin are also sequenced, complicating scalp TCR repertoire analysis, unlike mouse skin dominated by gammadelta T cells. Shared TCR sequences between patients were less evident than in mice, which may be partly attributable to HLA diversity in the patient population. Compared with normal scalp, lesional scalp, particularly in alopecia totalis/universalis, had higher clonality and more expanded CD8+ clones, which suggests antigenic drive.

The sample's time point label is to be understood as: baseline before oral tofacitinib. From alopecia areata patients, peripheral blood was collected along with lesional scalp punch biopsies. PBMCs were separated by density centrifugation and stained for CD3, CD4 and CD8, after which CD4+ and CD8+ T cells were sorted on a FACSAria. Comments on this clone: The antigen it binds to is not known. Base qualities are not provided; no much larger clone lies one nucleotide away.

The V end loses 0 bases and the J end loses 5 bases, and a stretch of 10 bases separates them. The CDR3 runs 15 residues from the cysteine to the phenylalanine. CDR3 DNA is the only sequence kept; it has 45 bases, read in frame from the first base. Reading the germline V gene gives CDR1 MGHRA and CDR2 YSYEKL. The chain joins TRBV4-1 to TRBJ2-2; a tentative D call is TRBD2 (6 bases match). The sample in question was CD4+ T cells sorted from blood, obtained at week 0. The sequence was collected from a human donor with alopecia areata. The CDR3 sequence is CASSQEEGATGELFF. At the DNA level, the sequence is TGCGCCAGCAGCCAAGAGGAGGGAGCTACCGGGGAGCTGTTTTTT.